This T cell receptor (beta chain) was recovered during a study of radiotherapy plus CTLA-4 blockade in lung cancer. Study information: Overall, 15% to 20% of patients showed an objective response, while around 34% attained disease control. Points from the study as a whole: In blood, tumor-derived TCR clones expanded after radiotherapy plus ipilimumab.

V shed 4 bases, J shed 8 bases, and the junction held 6 bases outside the gene matches. CDR1 is LGHNA, CDR2 YNFKEQ, per germline. The CDR3 contains 13 residues. Receiving focal radiation plus CTLA-4 blockade with ipilimumab were patients who had chemo-refractory metastatic non-small-cell lung cancer. Here immunoSEQ multiplex PCR was the method, and the copy in TCRdb shows in-frame clones only, minus some. The data show 70,000 to 90,000 clones, approximately 84% seen once. As concerns this clone: Its antigen is currently unknown.

This receptor was identified in a human donor with non-small cell lung cancer who had stable disease on radiotherapy plus ipilimumab. The sample was peripheral blood, taken from a patient treated with radiotherapy plus ipilimumab. The rearrangement uses TRBV4-2 and TRBJ1-2; the match to TRBD1 covers 8 bases. CDR3 bases: TGTGCCAGCAGCCGAGACAGGGGTGAAGGCTACACCTTC. Protein product: CASSRDRGEGYTF.